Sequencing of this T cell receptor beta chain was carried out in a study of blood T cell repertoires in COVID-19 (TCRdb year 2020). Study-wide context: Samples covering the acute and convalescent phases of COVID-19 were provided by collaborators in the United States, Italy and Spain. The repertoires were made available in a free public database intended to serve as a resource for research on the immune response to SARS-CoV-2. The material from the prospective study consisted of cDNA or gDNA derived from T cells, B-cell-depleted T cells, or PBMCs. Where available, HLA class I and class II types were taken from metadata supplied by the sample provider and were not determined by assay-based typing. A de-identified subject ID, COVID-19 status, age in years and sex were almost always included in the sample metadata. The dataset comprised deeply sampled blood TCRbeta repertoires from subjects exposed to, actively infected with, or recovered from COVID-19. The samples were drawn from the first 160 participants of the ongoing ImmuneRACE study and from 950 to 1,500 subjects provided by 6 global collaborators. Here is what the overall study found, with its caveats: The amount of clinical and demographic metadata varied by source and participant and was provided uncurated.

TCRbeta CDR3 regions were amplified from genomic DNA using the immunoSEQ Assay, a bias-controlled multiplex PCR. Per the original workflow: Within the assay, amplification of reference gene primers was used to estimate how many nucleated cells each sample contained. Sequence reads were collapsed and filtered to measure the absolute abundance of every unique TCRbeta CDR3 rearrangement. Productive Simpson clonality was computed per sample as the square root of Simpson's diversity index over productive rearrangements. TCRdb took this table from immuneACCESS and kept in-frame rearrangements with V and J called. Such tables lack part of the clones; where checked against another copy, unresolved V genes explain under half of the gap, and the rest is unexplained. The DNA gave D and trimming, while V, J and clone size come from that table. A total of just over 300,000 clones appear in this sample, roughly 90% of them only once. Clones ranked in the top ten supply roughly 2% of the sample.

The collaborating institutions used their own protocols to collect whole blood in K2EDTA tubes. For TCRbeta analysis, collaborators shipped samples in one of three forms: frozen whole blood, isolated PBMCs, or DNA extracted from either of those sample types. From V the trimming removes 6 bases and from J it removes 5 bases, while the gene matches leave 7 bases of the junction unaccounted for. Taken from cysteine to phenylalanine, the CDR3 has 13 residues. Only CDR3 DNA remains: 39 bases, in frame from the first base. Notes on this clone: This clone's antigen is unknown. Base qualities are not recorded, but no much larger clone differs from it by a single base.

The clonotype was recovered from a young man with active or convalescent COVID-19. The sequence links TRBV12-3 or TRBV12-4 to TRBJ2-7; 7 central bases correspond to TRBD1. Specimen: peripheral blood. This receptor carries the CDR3 CASSSGQIHEQYF. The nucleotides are TGTGCCAGCAGCTCGGGACAGATCCACGAGCAGTACTTC.